The entry that follows covers one TCR beta chain sequence. This receptor's antigen is unknown. Qualities for individual bases were not recorded, and no much larger clone is one base off. To prepare the library, the immunoSEQ multiplex PCR assay was applied. For most patients, genomic DNA was isolated with the Qiagen DNeasy Blood and Tissue Kit and shipped frozen to Adaptive Biotechnologies for TCR sequencing. For most patients, high-throughput TCR-beta CDR3 sequencing of genomic DNA was performed by Adaptive Biotechnologies. In the authors' own workflow: Adaptive's ImmunoSEQ software was the source of the TCR sequencing data for approximately 18 patients, while three other patients were processed with MiXCR and VDJtools. To correct CD4 versus CD8 sorting errors, sequences present in both subsets at a frequency ratio below 5:1 were removed. CDR3 nucleotide sequences shared between donor and recipient were removed because the origin of such sequences could not be assigned. Alloreactive clones required at least 2-fold expansion over unstimulated cells and minimum CFSE-low frequency of 0.002% (template counts) or 0.001% (read counts). A clone was considered mappable if detected in the sequenced pre-transplant spleen, lymph node, or MLR CFSE-low populations of the donor or recipient. The cumulative frequency of alloreactive clones was calculated as a percentage of all sequences, weighted by copy number. TCRdb's version of the immuneACCESS table is confined to in-frame rearrangements and falls short of the full clone set. An unresolved V gene accounts for under half of the shortfall where checked; the remainder is of unknown origin. V, J and clone size were drawn from that table, and D and trimming were deduced from the DNA. For this sample there are tens of thousands of clones; approximately 80% appear just once. The ten largest clones take up less than 0.45% of the sample.

This sample was included in a study of graft-versus-host responses after intestinal transplantation (dated by TCRdb to the early 2020s). In terms of the full investigation: Multivisceral, liver-intestinal, or isolated intestinal transplants were received by the recipients. Every recipient was given anti-thymocyte globulin induction, followed by roughly 3 years of maintenance tacrolimus and steroids. After intestinal transplantation, graft-versus-host and host-versus-graft alloreactive T cell clones were followed in the graft, circulation and bone marrow using bulk TCR-beta CDR3 sequencing. Alloreactive clones were identified by sequencing pre-transplant mixed lymphocyte reaction products and comparing them with unstimulated pre-transplant donor and recipient T cells. Of the 20 to 30 intestinal transplant recipients enrolled in the cohort, one of whom was a retransplant, a few patients without pretransplant specimens were excluded. A peak of at least 4% donor T cells among recipient peripheral blood mononuclear cells was the definition used for donor T cell macrochimerism. Rather than being sequenced by the commercial service, samples from three later patients were sequenced in-house on an Illumina MiSeq and processed with MiXCR. What the study reported, not specific to this receptor: Peak levels of circulating GvH clones were associated with declines in HvG clones early after transplant. Conclusions were limited by the relatively low number and heterogeneity of intestinal transplant patients. GvH clones turned up in recipient bone marrow, with some appearing earlier in ileal mucosa or blood, a pattern consistent with an intestinal mucosal origin. In the allografts of patients with donor T cell macrochimerism, GvH to HvG T cell clonal ratios were high.

In the germline V gene, CDR1 corresponds to MDHEN and CDR2 to SYDVKM. The CDR3 runs 14 residues from the cysteine to the phenylalanine. The DNA shown is the 42-base CDR3, in frame from base 1. V trim: 4 bases; J trim: 1 base; unmatched bases: 3. Taken with the paper, the label for time point translates to: cells obtained before transplantation from donor or recipient. CD3+CD4+ and CD3+CD8+ populations were FACS-sorted from unstimulated pre-transplant donor and recipient cells taken from spleen or lymph nodes. Material: unstimulated CD4+ T cells sorted from spleen or lymph node cells, obtained before transplant. This sequence originates from a human donor who was the organ donor for an intestinal transplant. This chain is built from TRBV28 and TRBJ1-1, and TRBD1 aligns with 7 junction nucleotides. The CDR3 protein is CASSSGQANTEAFF. The DNA is TGTGCCAGCAGTTCCGGACAGGCGAACACTGAAGCTTTCTTT.